The 23 T cell receptor beta chains below all came from one sample that was sequenced in a study of T cell responses to AZD1222 COVID-19 vaccine. Here immunoSEQ multiplex PCR was the method, and the copy in TCRdb shows in-frame clones only, minus some. Among 130,000 to 150,000 clones listed, 90% to 95% were seen once. The specimen was peripheral blood, collected on day 0 of AZD1222 vaccination. These receptors all come from an adult in good health.

The CDR3 is CASSQENQSSYNSPLHF. CDR3 DNA sequence: TGCGCCAGCAGCCAAGAGAATCAGAGCTCCTATAATTCACCCCTCCACTTT. J is TRBJ1-6 and V is TRBV4-3; D not certain. Germline values: CDR1 LGHNA, CDR2 YSLEER. Trimming pared 0 bases from V and 0 bases from J, leaving 9 bases between. CDR3 length: 17 amino acids.

The chain uses TRBV9 and TRBJ2-2, with TRBD2 matching 7 bases. J gave up 4 bases and V 2 bases, and 2 bases lay outside the gene matches. The CDR3 spans 14 residues. Germline V gene lookup returns CDR1 SGDLS and CDR2 YYNGEE. CDR3 region: CASSVLAGTGELFF. In DNA form, the CDR3 reads TGTGCCAGCAGCGTCTTAGCGGGCACCGGGGAGCTGTTTTTT.

The V gene is TRBV28, the J gene TRBJ2-1; 13 nucleotides align to TRBD2. Germline trimming cut 3 bases from V and 2 bases from J; bases unmatched to any gene: 7. This CDR3 has 18 amino acids. Germline V gene lookup returns CDR1 MDHEN and CDR2 SYDVKM. In DNA form, the CDR3 reads TGTGCCAGCAGTTTTGCCGGACTAGCGGGAGTCCCCTACAATGAGCAGTTCTTC. The encoded protein is CASSFAGLAGVPYNEQFF.

V and J are TRBV7-9 and TRBJ1-3; D is unclear. The CDR3 contains 14 residues. Trimming removed 5 bases from V and 2 bases from J, with 10 bases in between. CDR1 and CDR2 from the germline V gene are SEHNR and FQNEAQ (reference sequence). The CDR3 DNA is TGTGCCAGCAGCCCTTGGACGGCTGGAAACACCATATATTTT. The encoded protein is CASSPWTAGNTIYF.

The rearrangement uses TRBV7-9 and TRBJ2-3; D may be TRBD2 (7 bases). The CDR3 covers 14 residues. Trimming removed 1 base at V and 9 bases at J, with 14 bases between. The germline V gene encodes CDR1 SEHNR and CDR2 FQNEAQ (reference sequence). This CDR3 is CASSLVGGPGTQYF. Written as DNA, the CDR3 is TGTGCCAGCAGCTTAGTGGGGGGGCCCGGGACGCAGTATTTT.

The genes are TRBV20-1 and TRBJ2-5; no definite D call. Trimming took off 5 bases at V and 5 bases at J, with 9 bases between the two ends. Germline CDR1 DFQATT, CDR2 SNEGSKA (reference sequence). This CDR3 has 11 amino acids. The CDR3 loop reads CSASQAETQYF. Here the CDR3 DNA reads TGCAGTGCTTCCCAGGCGGAGACCCAGTACTTC.

V and J are TRBV18 and TRBJ2-5; tentatively, D is TRBD2 (5 bases). The CDR3 has 16 residues. Germline CDR1 KGHSH, CDR2 LQKENI. Trimming pared 6 bases from V and 1 base from J, leaving 18 bases between. The CDR3, as DNA: TGTGCCAGCTCCCCGATGCGGGCAGATCTCCAAGAGACCCAGTACTTC. Protein product: CASSPMRADLQETQYF.

DNA for the CDR3: TGCGCCAGCAGCTCCGCGGCCAAAAACATTCAGTACTTC. As protein: CASSSAAKNIQYF. The genes are TRBV5-1 and TRBJ2-4; D not certain. The germline V gene encodes CDR1 SGHRS and CDR2 YFSETQ. This CDR3 is 13 amino acids long. V was cut by 3 bases and J by 1 base, with 5 bases left in between.

V usage is TRBV21-1 and J usage is TRBJ2-7. TRBV21-1 is a listed pseudogene. CDR3 length: 17 residues. The CDR3 DNA reads as TGTGCCAGCAGCAACTGGACCATAGCGTTCGAGGGGTACGAGCAGTACTTC. Encoded protein: CASSNWTIAFEGYEQYF.

The chain combines TRBV9 with TRBJ1-2; D remains ambiguous. CDR1 and CDR2 from the germline V gene are SGDLS and YYNGEE. CDR3 length equals 13 residues. With 4 bases removed from V and 4 bases from J, the gap between germline ends came to 11 bases. As DNA, the CDR3 is TGTGCCAGCAGCCCTTTGTTGTCCTATGGCTACACCTTC. This codes for CASSPLLSYGYTF.

The gene calls are TRBV2 and TRBJ2-1, with TRBD2 matching over 9 bases. The germline CDR1 and CDR2 sequences are SNHLY and FYNNEI. The V gene end was trimmed by 1 base and the J gene end by 11 bases; junction bases not matched to a gene: 6. This CDR3 has 14 residues. CDR3 residues: CASSEEYLAGKQFF. The DNA of the CDR3 is TGTGCCAGCAGTGAAGAGTACCTAGCGGGAAAGCAGTTCTTC.

CDR3 in amino acids: CASSLQRNQPQHF. The CDR3 coding sequence is TGTGCCAGCAGCTTACAGCGGAATCAGCCCCAGCATTTT. The chain links TRBV11-2 to TRBJ1-5; D is ambiguous. CDR3 length equals 13 residues. Germline V lookup: CDR1 SGHAT, CDR2 FQNNGV. V was clipped by 2 bases and J by 4 bases, with 6 bases between them.

The genes are TRBV5-6 and TRBJ1-2; a weak D match, TRBD1 (6 bases). The germline V gene encodes CDR1 SGHDT and CDR2 YYEEEE. The CDR3 contains 14 residues. V was shortened by 4 bases and J by 1 base, with 11 bases between the two germline ends. CDR3 in amino acids: CASSPGGHNYGYTF. In nucleotides, the CDR3 is TGTGCCAGCAGCCCCGGGGGCCATAACTATGGCTACACCTTC.

The rearrangement joins TRBV9 to TRBJ2-7; D is possibly TRBD1 (5 bases). Per the germline V gene, CDR1 is SGDLS and CDR2 is YYNGEE. V shed 4 bases and J shed 7 bases, with 21 bases lying between them. The CDR3 consists of 15 residues. Here the CDR3 reads CASSNTGHRLGEQYF. CDR3 DNA: TGTGCCAGCAGCAATACAGGACACCGACTTGGGGAGCAGTACTTC.

V is TRBV2 and J is TRBJ1-2; 7 positions agree with TRBD1. Trimming at V came to 5 bases and at J to 7 bases, leaving 13 bases not matched to a gene. The germline V gene has CDR1 SNHLY and CDR2 FYNNEI. This CDR3 comprises 15 residues. CDR3 nucleotides: TGTGCCAGCAGTTTTGGGGGGACAGATCGGACTGGCTACACCTTC. This codes for CASSFGGTDRTGYTF.

The chain is built from TRBV19 and TRBJ2-7; D is possibly TRBD1 (5 bases). V lost 7 bases and J 0 bases, leaving 13 bases between the germline ends. CDR1 is LNHDA and CDR2 is SQIVND in the germline V gene (reference sequence). The CDR3 is 14 amino acids. CDR3 loop: CASKGLDSSYEQYF. CDR3 DNA: TGTGCCAGTAAGGGTCTAGACAGCTCCTACGAGCAGTACTTC.

V is TRBV28 and J is TRBJ2-2; D remains unclear. The V end lost 8 bases, the J end lost 2 bases, and 18 bases lay between the germline ends. The CDR3 spans 16 residues. Germline V gene sequence: CDR1 MDHEN, CDR2 SYDVKM. The CDR3 DNA follows: TGTGCCAGCGATTCCGGCCGGTCCCCCAACACCGGGGAGCTGTTTTTT. The encoded protein is CASDSGRSPNTGELFF. Full variable domain (rest looked up from reference TRBV28 and TRBJ2-2): DVKVTQSSRYLVKRTGEKVFLECVQDMDHENMFWYRQDPGLGLRLIYFSYDVKMKEKGDIPEGYSVSREKKERFSLILESASTNQTSMYLCASDSGRSPNTGELFFGEGSRLTVL.

The chain joins TRBV4-3 to TRBJ2-3; unclear D gene. V dropped 5 bases and J dropped 1 base, with 13 bases sitting between them. This CDR3 contains 15 residues. Germline V lookup: CDR1 LGHNA, CDR2 YSLEER. For the CDR3, the DNA is TGCGCCAGCAGCTCCCATCTACGGGGCACAGATACGCAGTATTTT. It encodes CASSSHLRGTDTQYF.

J is TRBJ1-1 and V is TRBV7-9; D unresolved. V was trimmed by 3 bases and J by 0 bases, leaving 11 bases between them. The CDR3 is 15 residues long. Germline CDR1 is SEHNR and CDR2 is FQNEAQ (reference sequence). The CDR3: CASSFRGRLNTEAFF. As DNA, the CDR3 is TGTGCCAGCAGCTTCAGAGGCCGGCTGAACACTGAAGCTTTCTTT.

V usage is TRBV5-6 and J usage is TRBJ2-1, with D perhaps matching TRBD2 (5 bases). V shed 0 bases and J shed 1 base, with 5 bases lying between them. CDR1 is SGHDT, CDR2 YYEEEE, per germline. This CDR3 comprises 14 residues. The DNA of the CDR3 is TGTGCCAGCAGCTTGGGAGGGTCCTACAATGAGCAGTTCTTC. Translating gives CASSLGGSYNEQFF. The whole variable domain, remainder taken from reference TRBV5-6 and TRBJ2-1, is DAGVTQSPTHLIKTRGQQVTLRCSPKSGHDTVSWYQQALGQGPQFIFQYYEEEERQRGNFPDRFSGHQFPNYSSELNVNALLLGDSALYLCASSLGGSYNEQFFGPGTRLTVL.

This clone was seen a few times. This chain links TRBV7-2 with TRBJ2-7; maybe TRBD2 (5 bases). The CDR3 has 14 amino acids. Germline CDR1 is SGHTA and CDR2 is FQGNSA. V was pared by 5 bases and J by 6 bases, with 17 bases between. The CDR3 DNA is TGTGCCAGCAGCCACACCGGACCCCGGGGCGAGCAGTACTTC. Its translation is CASSHTGPRGEQYF.

The V call is TRBV27, the J call TRBJ2-5; D remains ambiguous. Trimming removed 7 bases at V and 3 bases at J, with 12 bases between. Looked up from germline, CDR1 is MNHEY and CDR2 is SMNVEV (reference sequence). CDR3 length: 13 amino acids. The CDR3, as DNA: TGTGCCAGCAAAGTGCTAAACGAAGAGACCCAGTACTTC. It is translated as CASKVLNEETQYF.

CDR3 in amino acids: CASSYSSGRVAFF. CDR3 bases: TGTGCCAGCAGTTACTCCTCCGGCAGGGTGGCTTTCTTT. The V call is TRBV6-2 or TRBV6-3, the J call TRBJ1-1; possible D gene TRBD1, 5 bases. Per the germline V gene, CDR1 is MNHEY and CDR2 is SVGEGT. The ends were cut back, 0 bases at V and 11 bases at J, with 13 bases in the middle. The CDR3 is 13 residues long.